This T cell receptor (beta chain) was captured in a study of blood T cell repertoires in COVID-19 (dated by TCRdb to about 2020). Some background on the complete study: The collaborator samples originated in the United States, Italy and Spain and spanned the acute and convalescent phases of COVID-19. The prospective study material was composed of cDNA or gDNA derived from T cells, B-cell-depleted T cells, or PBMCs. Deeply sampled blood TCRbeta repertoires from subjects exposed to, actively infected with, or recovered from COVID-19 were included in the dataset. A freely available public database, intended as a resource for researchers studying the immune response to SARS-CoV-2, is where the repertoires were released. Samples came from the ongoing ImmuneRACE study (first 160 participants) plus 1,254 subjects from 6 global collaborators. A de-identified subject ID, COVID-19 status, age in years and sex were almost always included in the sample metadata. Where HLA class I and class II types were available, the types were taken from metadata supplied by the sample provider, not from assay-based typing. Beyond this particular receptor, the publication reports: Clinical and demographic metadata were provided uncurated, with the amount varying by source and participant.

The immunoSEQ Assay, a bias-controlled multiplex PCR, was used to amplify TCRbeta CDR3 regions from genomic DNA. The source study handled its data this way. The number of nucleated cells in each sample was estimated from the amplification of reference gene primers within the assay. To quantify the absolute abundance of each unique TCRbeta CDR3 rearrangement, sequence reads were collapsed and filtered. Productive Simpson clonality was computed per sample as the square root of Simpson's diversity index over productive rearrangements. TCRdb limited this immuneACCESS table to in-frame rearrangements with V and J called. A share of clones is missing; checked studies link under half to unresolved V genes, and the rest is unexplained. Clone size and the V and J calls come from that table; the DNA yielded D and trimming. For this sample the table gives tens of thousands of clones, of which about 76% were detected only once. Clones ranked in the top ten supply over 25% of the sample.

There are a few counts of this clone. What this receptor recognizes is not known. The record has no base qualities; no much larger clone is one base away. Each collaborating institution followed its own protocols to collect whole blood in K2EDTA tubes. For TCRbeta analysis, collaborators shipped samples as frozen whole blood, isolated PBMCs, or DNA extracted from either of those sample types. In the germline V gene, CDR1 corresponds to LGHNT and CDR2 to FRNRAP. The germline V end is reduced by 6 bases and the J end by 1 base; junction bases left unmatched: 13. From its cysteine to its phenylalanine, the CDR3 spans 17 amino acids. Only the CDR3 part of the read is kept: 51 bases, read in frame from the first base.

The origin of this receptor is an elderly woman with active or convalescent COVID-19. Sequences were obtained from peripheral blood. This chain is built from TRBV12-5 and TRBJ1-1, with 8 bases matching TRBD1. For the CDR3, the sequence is CASGTFAGGGRNTEAFF. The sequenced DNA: TGTGCTAGTGGCACCTTCGCAGGGGGCGGTCGGAACACTGAAGCTTTCTTT.